Following are 32 T cell receptor beta chains from one sample sequenced in a study of spatial heterogeneity in lung cancer. The antigens these receptors bind are not known. TCRdb re-called the 5' RACE reads through MiXCR, storing one row per CDR3 protein. The sample records fewer than 10,000 distinct CDR3 sequences, roughly 7% being singletons. Study-wide results and limits: How many expanded intratumoral alpha and beta TCRs were present tracked the tumor mutation count, which was a count of nonsynonymous mutations.

Documented time point: sample taken at primary tumor resection. The sample was lung tumor tissue, taken at surgery. These receptors were collected from a female donor with early-stage non-small cell lung cancer.

By its share, this clonotype is medium-sized. This beta chain represents an off-target read in a library built for alpha chains; its size is of limited meaning. The CDR3 DNA reads as TGTGCCAGCAGCTTAGGCCTCAATGAGCAGTTCTTC. Translated, it gives CASSLGLNEQFF. The chain couples TRBV7-8 to TRBJ2-1, with no clear D. Trimming took off 1 base at V and 6 bases at J, with 4 bases between the two ends. The germline V gene has CDR1 SGHVS and CDR2 FQNEAQ. This CDR3 has 12 amino acids.

This clonotype is medium-sized. The size of this beta chain means little, since it is a stray read in a library made for alpha chains. The chain is built from TRBV29-1 and TRBJ1-1; no firm D call. The V gene's germline CDR1 is SQVTM and CDR2 ANQGSEA. V gave up 5 bases and J gave up 2 bases, with 12 bases separating them. The CDR3 length is 13 residues. CDR3 residues: CSVSGRTNTEAFF. Here the CDR3 DNA reads TGCAGCGTTTCCGGCAGGACTAACACTGAAGCTTTCTTT.

This clonotype is labeled medium-sized. This beta chain is a stray read from a library made for alpha chains; its abundance is not meaningful. This rearrangement joins TRBV10-3 to TRBJ2-2, with D unresolved. Trimming cost V 6 bases and J 1 base, with 9 bases left between them. The CDR3 is made up of 14 amino acids. Germline values: CDR1 ENHRY, CDR2 SYGVKD. The CDR3 nucleotides read TGTGCCATCAGGAGGCAGGAGAACACCGGGGAGCTGTTTTTT. Translating it yields CAIRRQENTGELFF.

This clonotype was detected ten times or more. This beta chain appears as a stray read in a library generated for alpha chains; its size is not informative. This chain links TRBV7-8 with TRBJ1-1; TRBD1 matches at 7 bases. Losses at the gene ends were 5 bases for V and 1 base for J; bases not matched to a gene: 10. Germline V CDR1 and CDR2: SGHVS, FQNEAQ. The length of the CDR3 is 16 residues. CDR3 amino acids: CASSPTGRGGNTEAFF. DNA for the CDR3: TGTGCCAGCAGCCCGACAGGGCGGGGTGGGAACACTGAAGCTTTCTTT.

This clonotype was seen many times. This beta chain is a stray read from a library made for alpha chains; its abundance is not meaningful. V is TRBV28 and J is TRBJ2-7, with D maybe TRBD2 (6 bases). This CDR3 has 13 residues. Germline V gives CDR1 MDHEN, CDR2 SYDVKM. Trimming removed 7 bases from V and 9 bases from J, with 19 bases in between. CDR3 loop: CASTTPGVAGQYF. For the CDR3, the DNA is TGTGCCAGCACGACCCCGGGGGTAGCAGGGCAGTACTTC.

At least ten counts were recorded for this clonotype. This beta chain turned up in a library designed for alpha chains; as an off-target read, its abundance says little. The chain uses TRBV28 and TRBJ2-2; D unresolved. In germline, CDR1 is MDHEN, CDR2 SYDVKM. CDR3 length equals 13 residues. The germline V and J ends were trimmed by 6 bases and 4 bases, with 9 bases remaining between them. The CDR3 reads CASRAWVTGELFF. The CDR3 DNA follows: TGTGCCAGCAGAGCTTGGGTCACCGGGGAGCTGTTTTTT.

This clonotype rates as medium-sized. Within a library made for alpha chains, this beta chain is off target, and its count is uninformative. The gene calls are TRBV7-3 and TRBJ2-2, with no clear D. The germline gives CDR1 SGHTA, CDR2 FQGTGA. The length of the CDR3 is 13 residues. V lost 3 bases and J lost 6, with 8 bases in between. The CDR3 is CASSFLSPGELFF. The CDR3 DNA reads as TGTGCCAGCAGCTTCTTATCTCCCGGGGAGCTGTTTTTT.

This clonotype appeared many times. This beta chain appears as a stray read in a library generated for alpha chains; its size is not informative. The chain has TRBV7-2 and TRBJ2-1, with a possible D match to TRBD2 (7 bases). The CDR3 has 12 residues. Germline loops: CDR1 SGHTA, CDR2 FQGNSA. Trimming cost V 4 bases and J 14 bases, with 15 bases left between them. CDR3 protein: CASSSYGGLEFF. The CDR3 DNA sequence: TGTGCCAGCAGCTCCTACGGGGGGCTCGAGTTCTTC.

By share of the sample, this clonotype is medium-sized. Because the library targeted alpha chains, this beta chain is an off-target read whose size means little. The rearrangement uses TRBV15 and TRBJ2-2; TRBD2 aligns across 15 bases. This CDR3 has 17 amino acids. With V trimmed by 3 bases and J by 4 bases, 3 bases remained unmatched. Germline assignment: CDR1 LNHNV and CDR2 YYDKDF (reference sequence). CDR3 sequence: CATSRVGLAGGTGELFF. The CDR3, as DNA: TGTGCCACCAGCAGGGTGGGACTAGCGGGAGGCACCGGGGAGCTGTTTTTT.

In its sample, this clonotype was seen a few times. In a library made to pick up alpha chains, this beta chain is a stray read with a size that means little. The genes are TRBV6-5 and TRBJ2-2, with 10 bases identical to TRBD2. Germline CDR1 and CDR2: MNHEY and SVGAGI. J lost 1 base, V lost 6 bases, and 2 bases had no gene match. The CDR3 contains 15 residues. The CDR3 region is CASRRTSGNTGELFF. The CDR3 nucleotides read TGTGCCAGCAGAAGGACTAGCGGGAACACCGGGGAGCTGTTTTTT.

This clonotype is categorized as medium-sized. This beta chain is a stray read from a library made for alpha chains; its abundance is not meaningful. The chain joins TRBV3-1 to TRBJ2-3; 7 nucleotides align to TRBD2. The CDR3 is 16 residues long. Germline V gene data show CDR1 as LGHDT and CDR2 as YNNKEL (reference sequence). After removal of 5 bases from V and 5 bases from J, the junction contained 13 bases not matched to a gene. The CDR3 here is CASSALGGGHEDTQYF. Here the CDR3 DNA reads TGTGCCAGCAGCGCCCTGGGGGGAGGGCATGAAGATACGCAGTATTTT.

This clonotype was found many times. This beta chain is a stray read from a library made for alpha chains; its abundance is not meaningful. The genes are TRBV28 and TRBJ1-5, with 11 bases fitting TRBD1. The germline gives CDR1 MDHEN, CDR2 SYDVKM. This CDR3 is built from 15 residues. The junction had 6 bases not matched to a gene; V was cut back by 6 bases and J by 5 bases. CDR3 region: CASRLGQGAHQPQHF. The DNA of the CDR3 is TGTGCCAGCAGACTCGGACAGGGGGCGCATCAGCCCCAGCATTTT. Looking up the rest from reference TRBV28 and TRBJ1-5 gives the full variable domain: DVKVTQSSRYLVKRTGEKVFLECVQDMDHENMFWYRQDPGLGLRLIYFSYDVKMKEKGDIPEGYSVSREKKERFSLILESASTNQTSMYLCASRLGQGAHQPQHFGDGTRLSIL.

This clonotype was detected many times. Because this beta chain is a stray read in a library intended to capture alpha chains, its abundance should not be given much weight. The CDR3 nucleotides are TGCGCCAGCAGCCCCCCTTTAAACACTGAAGCTTTCTTT. Translated, it gives CASSPPLNTEAFF. The chain uses TRBV5-1 and TRBJ1-1; D remains unclear. Germline CDR1 and CDR2: SGHRS and YFSETQ. The CDR3 is made up of 13 amino acids. The germline V and J ends were trimmed by 4 bases and 2 bases, with 9 bases remaining between them.

This clonotype was observed at least ten times. This beta chain came through as a stray read in a library set up for alpha chains, and its size says little. The chain recombines TRBV5-1 with TRBJ2-2; D could derive from TRBD1 or TRBD2 (5 bases each). CDR3 length: 17 amino acids. Trimming pared 0 bases from V and 2 bases from J, leaving 14 bases between. In germline, CDR1 is SGHRS, CDR2 YFSETQ. The CDR3 region has the DNA TGCGCCAGCAGCTTGGTCGGGGCTAGACTTAACACCGGGGAGCTGTTTTTT. Translated: CASSLVGARLNTGELFF.

This clonotype occurred many times. This beta chain appears as a stray read in a library generated for alpha chains; its size is not informative. The chain couples TRBV30 to TRBJ1-6, with D perhaps matching TRBD1 (6 bases). V was shortened by 3 bases and J by 8 bases, with 14 bases between the two germline ends. In germline, CDR1 is GTSNPN, CDR2 SVGIG (reference sequence). CDR3 length: 14 amino acids. The CDR3 loop is CAWSEGGRDSPLHF. CDR3 DNA sequence: TGTGCCTGGAGCGAAGGGGGACGAGATTCACCCCTCCACTTT.

This clonotype was seen more than once but under ten times. For a library built for alpha chains, this beta chain is a stray read; little rests on its size. The chain recombines TRBV7-2 with TRBJ1-1; possibly TRBD1 for D (5 bases). CDR1 is SGHTA and CDR2 is FQGNSA in the germline V gene. The length of the CDR3 is 18 residues. V was shortened by 0 bases and J by 6 bases, with 23 bases between the two germline ends. The CDR3 here is CASSLALSLAGWFSEAFF. CDR3 bases: TGTGCCAGCAGCTTAGCGCTAAGCCTGGCAGGGTGGTTTTCTGAAGCTTTCTTT.

This clonotype qualifies as medium-sized (0.01 to 0.1%). Because this beta chain is a stray read in a library intended to capture alpha chains, its abundance should not be given much weight. V gene TRBV2 combines with J gene TRBJ1-2; no reliable D call. Per the germline V gene, CDR1 is SNHLY and CDR2 is FYNNEI. CDR3 length: 13 residues. V lost 6 bases and J 8 bases, leaving 16 bases between the germline ends. CDR3 in DNA: TGTGCCAGCAGCTCAGACGCCGGGAGGGGCTACACCTTC. This gives the protein CASSSDAGRGYTF.

In this sample, this clonotype turned up many times. Since it is a stray read in a library aimed at alpha chains, this beta chain has a size that is not meaningful. The chain has TRBV7-2 and TRBJ2-7; D ambiguous. The CDR3 length is 13 residues. Trimming took 1 base from V and 6 from J, leaving 10 bases between them. The germline V gene encodes CDR1 SGHTA and CDR2 FQGNSA. CDR3 DNA sequence: TGTGCCAGCAGCTTAGTTTCGGTTGGCGAGCAGTACTTC. Translating it yields CASSLVSVGEQYF.

Relative to its sample, this clonotype is medium-sized. A library made for alpha chains picked up this beta chain off target, so its size means little. V gene TRBV5-1 combines with J gene TRBJ2-3; D is undetermined. The V gene lost 0 bases and the J gene lost 5 bases, with 10 bases spanning the gap. Germline loops: CDR1 SGHRS, CDR2 YFSETQ. The CDR3 loop spans 14 amino acids. The CDR3 protein is CASSLEAALDTQYF. DNA of the CDR3: TGCGCCAGCAGCTTGGAGGCAGCTCTAGATACGCAGTATTTT. Based on the CDR3 plus reference TRBV5-1 and TRBJ2-3, the full variable domain is KAGVTQTPRYLIKTRGQQVTLSCSPISGHRSVSWYQQTPGQGLQFLFEYFSETQRNKGNFPGRFSGRQFSNSRSEMNVSTLELGDSALYLCASSLEAALDTQYFGPGTRLTVL.

As regards this clonotype: This beta chain slipped into a library made for alpha chains as a stray read, so its size is not meaningful. The chain couples TRBV10-3 to TRBJ1-6; D gene uncertain. The CDR3 extends over 12 amino acids. The ends were cut back, 6 bases at V and 7 bases at J, with 7 bases in the middle. Germline V CDR1 and CDR2: ENHRY, SYGVKD. CDR3 region: CAISGGNSPLHF. CDR3 sequence (DNA): TGTGCCATCAGCGGCGGAAATTCACCCCTCCACTTT.

Ten or more counts support this clonotype. This beta chain is an unintended read in a library built for alpha chains; its size means little. This rearrangement joins TRBV5-1 to TRBJ2-1; D uncertain. Trimming removed 4 bases from V and 3 bases from J, with 11 bases in between. The germline gives CDR1 SGHRS, CDR2 YFSETQ. The CDR3 is 14 residues long. CDR3 nucleotides: TGCGCCAGCAGCCCTTGGGGTAGCTACAATGAGCAGTTCTTC. Residues: CASSPWGSYNEQFF.

This clonotype turned up a few times. For a library built for alpha chains, this beta chain is a stray read; little rests on its size. The chain recombines TRBV9 with TRBJ2-5; tentatively, D is TRBD1 or TRBD2 (6 bases each). Germline CDR1 SGDLS, CDR2 YYNGEE. V was clipped by 0 bases and J by 4 bases, with 13 bases between them. The CDR3 consists of 15 residues. This chain's CDR3 is CASSVEGRGGETQYF. The CDR3, as DNA: TGTGCCAGCAGCGTAGAGGGCAGGGGAGGAGAGACCCAGTACTTC.

By share, this clonotype counts as medium-sized. This beta chain is a stray read from a library made for alpha chains; its abundance is not meaningful. The chain couples TRBV11-2 to TRBJ1-6; a possible D gene is TRBD1 (5 bases). The length of the CDR3 is 12 residues. Germline CDR1 is SGHAT and CDR2 is FQNNGV. V gave up 5 bases and J gave up 7 bases, with 6 bases separating them. CDR3 DNA: TGTGCCAGCAGCAGACAGAATTCACCCCTCCACTTT. This codes for CASSRQNSPLHF.

Of note for this clonotype: This beta chain was picked up by a library intended for alpha chains and is off target, so its count carries little meaning. The chain employs TRBV29-1 and TRBJ2-1; 9 bases map to TRBD2. Germline V lookup: CDR1 SQVTM, CDR2 ANQGSEA. The length of the CDR3 is 15 residues. Trimming cost V 2 bases and J 7 bases; bases outside gene matches: 9. This CDR3 is CSVESASGNLNEQFF. In DNA, the CDR3 is TGCAGCGTTGAAAGCGCTAGCGGGAATTTGAATGAGCAGTTCTTC.

By share, this clonotype ranks as medium-sized. This beta chain came through as a stray read in a library set up for alpha chains, and its size says little. As DNA, the CDR3 is TGTGCCAGCAGCCATCCACCGACAGGCCCTAGCACAGATACGCAGTATTTT. Protein sequence: CASSHPPTGPSTDTQYF. The chain links TRBV11-2 to TRBJ2-3; possible D gene TRBD1, 6 bases. The CDR3 has 17 residues. The V end lost 5 bases, the J end lost 0 bases, and 18 bases lay between the germline ends. Germline lookup yields CDR1 SGHAT and CDR2 FQNNGV. Full variable domain (missing parts from reference TRBV11-2 and TRBJ2-3): EAGVAQSPRYKIIEKRQSVAFWCNPISGHATLYWYQQILGQGPKLLIQFQNNGVVDDSQLPKDRFSAERLKGVDSTLKIQPAKLEDSAVYLCASSHPPTGPSTDTQYFGPGTRLTVL.

This clonotype was counted at least ten times. The library was built for alpha chains, so this beta chain is an off-target read and its size means little. In nucleotides, the CDR3 is TGTGCCAGCAGCTTAGCCGGGGGCGAAGCTTTCTTT. Translation gives CASSLAGGEAFF. The chain combines TRBV5-4 with TRBJ1-1; D might be TRBD1 (6 bases). Germline CDR1 is SGHNT and CDR2 is YYREEE (reference sequence). The CDR3 totals 12 residues. Trimming cost V 2 bases and J 8 bases, with 10 bases left between them.

This clonotype was counted ten times or more. Because the library targeted alpha chains, this beta chain is an off-target read whose size means little. The chain links TRBV2 to TRBJ2-1; D is possibly TRBD2 (5 bases). Germline V lookup: CDR1 SNHLY, CDR2 FYNNEI. V lost 6 bases and J lost 12, with 12 bases in between. There are 11 residues in the CDR3. CDR3 bases: TGTGCCAGCAGCGGACTCGCGGGGCAGTTCTTC. Its translation is CASSGLAGQFF.

This clonotype was found many times. This beta chain is an unintended read in a library built for alpha chains; its size means little. The chain uses TRBV29-1 and TRBJ2-1; D remains unclear. V shed 1 base and J shed 9 bases, with 10 bases lying between them. The CDR3 covers 12 residues. Germline assignment: CDR1 SQVTM and CDR2 ANQGSEA. In DNA form, the CDR3 reads TGCAGCGTTGAAGGGATGCCAGGTGAGCAGTTCTTC. Its translation: CSVEGMPGEQFF.

This clonotype was counted many times. Found in a library prepared for alpha chains, this beta chain is an off-target read, and its abundance has little meaning. The chain has TRBV7-9 and TRBJ1-3; D is possibly TRBD1 (5 bases). V lost 5 bases and J lost 4, with 9 bases in between. This CDR3 is built from 13 residues. The germline V gene encodes CDR1 SEHNR and CDR2 FQNEAQ (reference sequence). The DNA of the CDR3 is TGTGCCAGCAGCAGGGGCCAAGGAAACACCATATATTTT. Translated, it gives CASSRGQGNTIYF.

This clonotype occurred many times. The library was prepared for alpha chains; this beta chain is a stray read, so its frequency means little. CDR3 bases: TGTGCCAGCAGCTTAGGGCCGGCCGGGGAGCTGTTTTTT. Translated, it gives CASSLGPAGELFF. The chain combines TRBV7-3 with TRBJ2-2; D remains ambiguous. V lost 2 bases and J lost 6, with 7 bases in between. The CDR3 covers 13 residues. CDR1 and CDR2 from the germline V gene are SGHTA and FQGTGA.

This clonotype was recorded at least ten times. In a library made to pick up alpha chains, this beta chain is a stray read with a size that means little. The J gene is TRBJ2-3, the V gene TRBV28, with D possibly being TRBD2 (6 bases). Germline assignment: CDR1 MDHEN and CDR2 SYDVKM. Trimming took 3 bases from V and 4 from J, leaving 20 bases between them. This CDR3 contains 17 residues. The CDR3 protein is CASSFRGLRGSSDTQYF. The CDR3 nucleotides are TGTGCCAGCAGTTTTCGCGGACTACGGGGGAGTTCAGATACGCAGTATTTT.

This clonotype was picked up many times. The library was built for alpha chains, so this beta chain is an off-target read and its size means little. The chain has TRBV3-1 and TRBJ2-7; TRBD2 agrees at 10 bases. This CDR3 has 16 amino acids. Trimming took 1 base from V and 3 from J; bases not matched to a gene: 6. Germline loops: CDR1 LGHDT, CDR2 YNNKEL (reference sequence). Written as DNA, the CDR3 is TGTGCCAGCAGCCAAGCTAGCGGGAGCCCCTTCTACGAGCAGTACTTC. It translates to CASSQASGSPFYEQYF.